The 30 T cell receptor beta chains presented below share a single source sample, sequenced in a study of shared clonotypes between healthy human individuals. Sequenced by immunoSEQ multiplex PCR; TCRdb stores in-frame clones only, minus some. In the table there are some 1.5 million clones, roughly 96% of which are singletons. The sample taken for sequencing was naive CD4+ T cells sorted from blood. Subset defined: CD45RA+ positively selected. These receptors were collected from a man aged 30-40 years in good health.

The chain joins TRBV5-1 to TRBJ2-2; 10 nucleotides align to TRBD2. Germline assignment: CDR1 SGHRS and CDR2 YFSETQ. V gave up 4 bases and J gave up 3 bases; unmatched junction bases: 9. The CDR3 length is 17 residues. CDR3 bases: TGCGCCAGCAGCCCACCGACTAGCGGGTCGTACACCGGGGAGCTGTTTTTT. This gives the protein CASSPPTSGSYTGELFF.

The chain's CDR3 is CASSFPTSGSVITGELFF. DNA for the CDR3: TGTGCCAGCAGCTTCCCGACTAGCGGGAGCGTTATCACCGGGGAGCTGTTTTTT. The rearrangement joins TRBV5-4 to TRBJ2-2, with TRBD2 matching 12 bases. Germline trimming cut 2 bases from V and 4 bases from J; bases unmatched to any gene: 9. Germline values: CDR1 SGHNT, CDR2 YYREEE (reference sequence). The CDR3 loop spans 18 amino acids.

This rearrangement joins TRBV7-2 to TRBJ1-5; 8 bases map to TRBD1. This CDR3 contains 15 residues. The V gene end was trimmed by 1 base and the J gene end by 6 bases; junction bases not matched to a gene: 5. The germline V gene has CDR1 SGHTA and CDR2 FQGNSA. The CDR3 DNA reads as TGTGCCAGCAGCTTAGTAGGACAGGGAGGTCAGCCCCAGCATTTT. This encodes CASSLVGQGGQPQHF.

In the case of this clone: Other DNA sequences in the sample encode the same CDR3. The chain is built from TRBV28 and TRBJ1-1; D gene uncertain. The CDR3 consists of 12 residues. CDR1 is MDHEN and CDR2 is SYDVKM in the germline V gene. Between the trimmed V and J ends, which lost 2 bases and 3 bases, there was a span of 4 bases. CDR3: CASSLLDTEAFF. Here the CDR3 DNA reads TGTGCCAGCAGTTTACTGGACACTGAAGCTTTCTTT.

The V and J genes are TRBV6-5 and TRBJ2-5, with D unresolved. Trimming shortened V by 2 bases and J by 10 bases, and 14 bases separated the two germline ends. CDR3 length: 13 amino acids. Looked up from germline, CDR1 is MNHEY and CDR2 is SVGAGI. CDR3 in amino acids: CASSYDRVGRQYF. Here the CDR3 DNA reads TGTGCCAGCAGTTACGATCGCGTAGGGCGCCAGTACTTC.

This CDR3 is CASSLGQRKDEQFF. DNA for the CDR3: TGTGCCAGCAGCTTGGGACAGAGAAAGGATGAGCAGTTCTTC. The chain couples TRBV11-3 to TRBJ2-1; 7 bases align to TRBD1. J lost 8 bases, V lost 3 bases, and 7 bases had no gene match. The length of the CDR3 is 14 residues. From germline, CDR1 is SGHNT and CDR2 YENEEA.

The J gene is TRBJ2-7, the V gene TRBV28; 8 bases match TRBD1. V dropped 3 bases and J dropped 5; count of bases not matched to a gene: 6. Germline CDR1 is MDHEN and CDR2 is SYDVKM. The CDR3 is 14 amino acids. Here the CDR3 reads CASSLGTGIHEQYF. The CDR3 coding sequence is TGTGCCAGCAGTTTGGGGACAGGTATCCACGAGCAGTACTTC.

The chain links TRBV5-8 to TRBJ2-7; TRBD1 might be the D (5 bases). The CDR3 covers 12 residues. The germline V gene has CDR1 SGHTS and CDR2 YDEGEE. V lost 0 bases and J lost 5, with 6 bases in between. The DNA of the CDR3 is TGTGCCAGCAGCTTGGAGGGGAACGAGCAGTACTTC. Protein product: CASSLEGNEQYF.

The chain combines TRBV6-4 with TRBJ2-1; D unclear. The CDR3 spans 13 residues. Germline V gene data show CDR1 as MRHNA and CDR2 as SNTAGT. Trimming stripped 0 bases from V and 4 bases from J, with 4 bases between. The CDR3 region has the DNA TGTGCCAGCAGTGACTCGATGTACAATGAGCAGTTCTTC. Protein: CASSDSMYNEQFF.

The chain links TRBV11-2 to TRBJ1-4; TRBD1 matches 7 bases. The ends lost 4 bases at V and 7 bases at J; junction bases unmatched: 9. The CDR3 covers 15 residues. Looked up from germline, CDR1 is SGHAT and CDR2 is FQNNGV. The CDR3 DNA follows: TGTGCCAGCAGCTCCACCGGGACAGCTGCTGAAAAACTGTTTTTT. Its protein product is CASSSTGTAAEKLFF.

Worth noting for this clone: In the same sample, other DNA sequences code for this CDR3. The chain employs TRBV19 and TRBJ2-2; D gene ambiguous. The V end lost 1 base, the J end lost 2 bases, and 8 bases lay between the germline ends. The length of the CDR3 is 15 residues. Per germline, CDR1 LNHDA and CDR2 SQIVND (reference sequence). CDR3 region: CASSIGQVNTGELFF. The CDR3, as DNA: TGTGCCAGTAGTATAGGGCAGGTAAACACCGGGGAGCTGTTTTTT.

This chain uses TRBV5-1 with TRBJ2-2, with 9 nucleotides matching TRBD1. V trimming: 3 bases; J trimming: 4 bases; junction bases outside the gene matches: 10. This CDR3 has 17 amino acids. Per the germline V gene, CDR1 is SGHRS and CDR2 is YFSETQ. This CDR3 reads CASSSLPGQGRTGELFF. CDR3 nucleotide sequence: TGCGCCAGCAGCTCCCTCCCGGGACAGGGCCGCACCGGGGAGCTGTTTTTT.

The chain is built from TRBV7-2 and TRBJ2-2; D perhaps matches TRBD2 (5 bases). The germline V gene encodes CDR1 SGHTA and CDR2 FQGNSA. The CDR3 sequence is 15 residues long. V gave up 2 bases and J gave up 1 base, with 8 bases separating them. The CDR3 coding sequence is TGTGCCAGCAGCTTACAGAGGGTGAACACCGGGGAGCTGTTTTTT. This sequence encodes CASSLQRVNTGELFF. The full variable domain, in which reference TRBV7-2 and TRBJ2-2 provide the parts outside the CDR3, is GAGVSQSPSNKVTEKGKDVELRCDPISGHTALYWYRQSLGQGLEFLIYFQGNSAPDKSGLPSDRFSAERTGGSVSTLTIQRTQQEDSAVYLCASSLQRVNTGELFFGEGSRLTVL.

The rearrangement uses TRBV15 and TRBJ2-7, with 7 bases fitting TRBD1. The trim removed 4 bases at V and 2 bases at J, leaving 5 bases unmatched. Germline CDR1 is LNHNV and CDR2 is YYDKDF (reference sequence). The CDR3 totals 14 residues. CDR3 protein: CATSIGDSPYEQYF. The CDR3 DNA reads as TGTGCCACCAGCATCGGGGACAGCCCCTACGAGCAGTACTTC. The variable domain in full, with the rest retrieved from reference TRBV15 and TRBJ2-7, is DAMVIQNPRYQVTQFGKPVTLSCSQTLNHNVMYWYQQKSSQAPKLLFHYYDKDFNNEADTPDNFQSRRPNTSFCFLDIRSPGLGDTAMYLCATSIGDSPYEQYFGPGTRLTVT.

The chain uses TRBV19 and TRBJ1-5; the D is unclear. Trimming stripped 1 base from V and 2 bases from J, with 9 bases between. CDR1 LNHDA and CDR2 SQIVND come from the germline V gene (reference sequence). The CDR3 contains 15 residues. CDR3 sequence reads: CASSIARVGNQPQHF. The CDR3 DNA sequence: TGTGCCAGTAGTATAGCGAGGGTTGGCAATCAGCCCCAGCATTTT.

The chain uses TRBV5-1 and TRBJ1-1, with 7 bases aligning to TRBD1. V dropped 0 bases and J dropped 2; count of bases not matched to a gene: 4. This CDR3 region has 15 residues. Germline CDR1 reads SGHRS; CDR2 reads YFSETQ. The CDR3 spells CASSLGGQINTEAFF. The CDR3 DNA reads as TGCGCCAGCAGCTTGGGGGGACAGATCAACACTGAAGCTTTCTTT.

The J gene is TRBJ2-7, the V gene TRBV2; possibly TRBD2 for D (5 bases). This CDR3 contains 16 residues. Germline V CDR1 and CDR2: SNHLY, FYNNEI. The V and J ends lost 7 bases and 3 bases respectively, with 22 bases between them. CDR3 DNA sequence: TGTGCCAGCATCCCGAGGGTGTGGCAGGCTGACTACGAGCAGTACTTC. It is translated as CASIPRVWQADYEQYF.

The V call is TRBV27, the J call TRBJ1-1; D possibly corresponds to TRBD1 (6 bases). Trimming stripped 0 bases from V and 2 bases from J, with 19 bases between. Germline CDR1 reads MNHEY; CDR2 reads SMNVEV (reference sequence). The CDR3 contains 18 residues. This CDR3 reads CASSLSVPLWGGNTEAFF. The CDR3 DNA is TGTGCCAGCAGTTTATCGGTCCCACTCTGGGGGGGCAACACTGAAGCTTTCTTT.

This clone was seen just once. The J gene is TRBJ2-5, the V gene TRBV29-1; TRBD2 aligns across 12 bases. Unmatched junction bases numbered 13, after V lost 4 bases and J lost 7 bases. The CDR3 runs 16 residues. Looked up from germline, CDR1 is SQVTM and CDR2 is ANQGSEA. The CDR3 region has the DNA TGCAGCGTTGTCCCTAGCGGGAGGGCTACTATTGGGACCCAGTACTTC. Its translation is CSVVPSGRATIGTQYF.

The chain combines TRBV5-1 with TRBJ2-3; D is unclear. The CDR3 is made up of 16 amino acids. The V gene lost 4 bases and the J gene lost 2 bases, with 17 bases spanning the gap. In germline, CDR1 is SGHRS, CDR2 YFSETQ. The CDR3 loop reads CASSLLAGVLTDTQYF. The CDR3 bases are TGCGCCAGCAGCCTTTTGGCCGGAGTTCTCACAGATACGCAGTATTTT. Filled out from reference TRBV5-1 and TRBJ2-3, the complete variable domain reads KAGVTQTPRYLIKTRGQQVTLSCSPISGHRSVSWYQQTPGQGLQFLFEYFSETQRNKGNFPGRFSGRQFSNSRSEMNVSTLELGDSALYLCASSLLAGVLTDTQYFGPGTRLTVL.

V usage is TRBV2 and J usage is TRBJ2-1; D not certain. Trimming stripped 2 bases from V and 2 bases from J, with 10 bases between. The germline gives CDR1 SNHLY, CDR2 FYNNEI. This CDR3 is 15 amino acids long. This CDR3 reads CASSETRGTYNEQFF. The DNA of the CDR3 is TGTGCCAGCAGTGAAACTCGCGGAACCTACAATGAGCAGTTCTTC.

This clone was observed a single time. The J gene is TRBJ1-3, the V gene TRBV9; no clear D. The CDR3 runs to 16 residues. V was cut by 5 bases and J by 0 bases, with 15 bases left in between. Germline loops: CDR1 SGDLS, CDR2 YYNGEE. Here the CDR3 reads CASSKLRILSGNTIYF. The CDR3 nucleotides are TGTGCCAGCAGTAAACTACGGATTCTCTCTGGAAACACCATATATTTT.

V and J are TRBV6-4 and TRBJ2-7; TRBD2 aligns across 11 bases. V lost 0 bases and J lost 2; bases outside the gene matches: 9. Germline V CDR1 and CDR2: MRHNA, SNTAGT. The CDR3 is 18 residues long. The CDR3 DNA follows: TGTGCCAGCAGTGACTCGACGGAACTAGCGGGAGTCCCCTACGAGCAGTACTTC. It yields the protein CASSDSTELAGVPYEQYF.

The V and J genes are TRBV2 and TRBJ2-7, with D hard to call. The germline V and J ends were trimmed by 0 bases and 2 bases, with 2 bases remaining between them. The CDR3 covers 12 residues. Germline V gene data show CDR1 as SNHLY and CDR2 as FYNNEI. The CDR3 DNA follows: TGTGCCAGCAGTGAAGCGGCCTACGAGCAGTACTTC. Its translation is CASSEAAYEQYF.

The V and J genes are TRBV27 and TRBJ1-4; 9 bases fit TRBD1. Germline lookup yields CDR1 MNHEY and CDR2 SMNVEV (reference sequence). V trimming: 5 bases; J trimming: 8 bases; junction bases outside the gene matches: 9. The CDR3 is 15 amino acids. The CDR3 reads CASSPLDRGGEKLFF. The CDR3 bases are TGTGCCAGCAGTCCCCTGGACAGGGGAGGGGAAAAACTGTTTTTT.

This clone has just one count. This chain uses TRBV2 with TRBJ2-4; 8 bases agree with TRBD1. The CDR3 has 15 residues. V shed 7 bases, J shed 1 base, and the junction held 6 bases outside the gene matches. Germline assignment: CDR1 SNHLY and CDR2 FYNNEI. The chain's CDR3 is CASIRGLLAKNIQYF. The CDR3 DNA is TGTGCCAGCATCAGGGGGCTCCTCGCCAAAAACATTCAGTACTTC.

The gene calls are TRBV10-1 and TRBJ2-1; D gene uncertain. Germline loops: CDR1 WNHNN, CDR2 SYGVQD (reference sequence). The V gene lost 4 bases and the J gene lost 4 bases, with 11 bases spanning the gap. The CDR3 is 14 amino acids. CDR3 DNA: TGCGCCAGCAGTGGACACTCCAATTACAATGAGCAGTTCTTC. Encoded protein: CASSGHSNYNEQFF.

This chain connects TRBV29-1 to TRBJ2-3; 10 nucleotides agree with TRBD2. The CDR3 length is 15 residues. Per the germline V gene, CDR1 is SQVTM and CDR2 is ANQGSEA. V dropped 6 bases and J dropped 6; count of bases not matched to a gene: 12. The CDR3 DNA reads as TGCAGCGTCCTCTCTAGCGGGAGTGGTCGGGATACGCAGTATTTT. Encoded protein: CSVLSSGSGRDTQYF.

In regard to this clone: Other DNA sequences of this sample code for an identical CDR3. The CDR3 DNA follows: TGTGCCAGCAGCTTAGTCGGCTACAATGAGCAGTTCTTC. This encodes CASSLVGYNEQFF. The gene calls are TRBV7-9 and TRBJ2-1; no clear D gene. This CDR3 spans 13 amino acids. Germline V lookup: CDR1 SEHNR, CDR2 FQNEAQ (reference sequence). With 1 base removed from V and 3 bases from J, the gap between germline ends came to 4 bases.

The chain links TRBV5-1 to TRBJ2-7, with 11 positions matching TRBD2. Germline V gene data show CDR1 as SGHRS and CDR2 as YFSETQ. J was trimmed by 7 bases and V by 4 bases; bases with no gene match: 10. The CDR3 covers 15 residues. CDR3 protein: CASSHGTSGSGEQYF. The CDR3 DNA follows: TGCGCCAGCAGCCACGGCACTAGCGGGAGTGGTGAGCAGTACTTC. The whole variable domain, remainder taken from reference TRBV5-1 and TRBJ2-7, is KAGVTQTPRYLIKTRGQQVTLSCSPISGHRSVSWYQQTPGQGLQFLFEYFSETQRNKGNFPGRFSGRQFSNSRSEMNVSTLELGDSALYLCASSHGTSGSGEQYFGPGTRLTVT.